A single sample gave rise to the 18 T cell receptor beta chains below, sequenced in a study of regulatory T cells in long-lasting Graves disease. Time point: persistent/refractory GD, antithyroid drugs over 5 years with positive TRAb. From PBMCs, RNA was extracted and then used to make the TCR library. Library construction for TCR beta used iRepertoire HTBI primers and Arm-PCR of CDR3 regions. MiXCR was run by TCRdb on the multiplex PCR reads, yielding one entry per CDR3 protein. Of 400,000 or so distinct CDR3 sequences in the sample, around 24% were seen once. Material: peripheral blood mononuclear cells (PBMCs), obtained when the disease was refractory, from a patient treated with antithyroid drugs. The origin of the receptors is a female donor with Graves disease.

The chain joins TRBV7-9 to TRBJ2-7; D is undetermined. The CDR3 has 13 amino acids. V was shortened by 4 bases and J by 3 bases, with 10 bases between the two germline ends. CDR1 is SEHNR, CDR2 FQNEAQ, per germline (reference sequence). The CDR3 sequence is CASSSGPYYEQYF. The DNA for the CDR3 is TGTGCCAGCAGCTCCGGACCTTACTACGAGCAGTACTTC.

The CDR3 loop is CASSFRLAGGENEQFF. CDR3 nucleotide sequence: TGTGCCAGCAGTTTCCGACTAGCGGGAGGGGAGAATGAGCAGTTCTTC. V and J are TRBV27 and TRBJ2-1; 14 bases fit TRBD2. Germline CDR1 reads MNHEY; CDR2 reads SMNVEV (reference sequence). V was clipped by 3 bases and J by 7 bases; unmatched bases: 5. This CDR3 contains 16 residues.

This clonotype has a handful of counts. The rearrangement links TRBV5-1 to TRBJ1-5; D unclear. The CDR3 has 15 amino acids. Germline V CDR1 and CDR2: SGHRS, YFSETQ. Trimming cost V 0 bases and J 0 bases, with 7 bases left between them. The CDR3 region has the DNA TGCGCCAGCAGCTTGGGGGATCATAGCAATCAGCCCCAGCATTTT. This gives the protein CASSLGDHSNQPQHF.

This clonotype was found many times. The chain couples TRBV28 to TRBJ1-1; no clear D. The germline V and J ends were trimmed by 7 bases and 0 bases, with 9 bases remaining between them. The CDR3 has 13 residues. Germline lookup yields CDR1 MDHEN and CDR2 SYDVKM. The CDR3, as DNA: TGTGCCAGCATCGGACCGCTGAACACTGAAGCTTTCTTT. Residues: CASIGPLNTEAFF.

This clonotype was detected ten times or more. V gene TRBV5-1 combines with J gene TRBJ1-2; D might be TRBD1 (6 bases). Trimming took off 1 base at V and 0 bases at J, with 10 bases between the two ends. This CDR3 region has 15 residues. Germline CDR1 is SGHRS and CDR2 is YFSETQ. CDR3 loop: CASSLTDRTNYGYTF. The CDR3 DNA reads TGCGCCAGCAGCTTGACGGACAGAACTAACTATGGCTACACCTTC.

Ten or more counts support this clonotype. A read error may account for a junction end that differs from germline. V and J are TRBV2 and TRBJ1-1, with TRBD1 identical over 9 bases. CDR3 length equals 15 residues. Germline V gene sequence: CDR1 SNHLY, CDR2 FYNNEI. CDR3 residues: CASSRPTGGNIEAFF. Written as DNA, the CDR3 is TGTGCCAGCAGTCGACCGACAGGGGGGAACATTGAAGCTTTCTTT. The complete variable domain, with remaining parts taken from reference TRBV2 and TRBJ1-1, reads EPEVTQTPSHQVTQMGQEVILRCVPISNHLYFYWYRQILGQKVEFLVSFYNNEISEKSEIFDDQFSVERPDGSNFTLKIRSTKLEDSAMYFCASSRPTGGNIEAFFGQGTRLTVV.

There are many counts of this clonotype. This sequence joins TRBV28 and TRBJ2-7, with 12 positions matching TRBD1. The length of the CDR3 is 15 residues. CDR1 and CDR2 (germline): MDHEN, SYDVKM. The J segment lost 7 bases and the V segment lost 2 bases, leaving 6 bases of the junction unmatched. This CDR3 is CASSLPGQGALEQYF. The CDR3 coding sequence is TGTGCCAGCAGTTTACCGGGACAGGGGGCGCTTGAGCAGTACTTC.

This clonotype occurred many times. The genes are TRBV5-6 and TRBJ2-5; no clear D. Germline CDR1 SGHDT, CDR2 YYEEEE. V shed 0 bases and J shed 5 bases, with 20 bases lying between them. This CDR3 contains 17 residues. CDR3 in amino acids: CASSLDRRDPGRETQYF. The CDR3 nucleotides read TGTGCCAGCAGCTTGGACCGTCGAGACCCCGGTAGGGAGACCCAGTACTTC.

The rearrangement uses TRBV30 and TRBJ1-5; TRBD1 matches at 8 bases. V dropped 5 bases and J dropped 6; count of bases not matched to a gene: 6. The CDR3 contains 13 residues. Germline V gene data show CDR1 as GTSNPN and CDR2 as SVGIG (reference sequence). The CDR3 DNA follows: TGTGCCTGGGCGGACAGGGTAGGTCAGCCCCAGCATTTT. Its protein is CAWADRVGQPQHF.

The J gene is TRBJ2-1, the V gene TRBV3-1; 10 positions match TRBD2. The length of the CDR3 is 17 residues. J was trimmed by 0 bases and V by 4 bases; bases with no gene match: 6. Per germline, CDR1 LGHDT and CDR2 YNNKEL (reference sequence). CDR3 DNA sequence: TGTGCCAGCAGCCTTCTAGCGGGAGTGAACTCCTACAATGAGCAGTTCTTC. Translation gives CASSLLAGVNSYNEQFF.

CDR3 amino acids: CASSSDQGTEQFF. In nucleotides, the CDR3 is TGTGCCAGCAGTTCCGACCAGGGAACTGAGCAGTTCTTC. V gene TRBV12-3 or TRBV12-4 combines with J gene TRBJ2-7, with D perhaps TRBD1 (5 bases). The end of the DNA aligns better with TRBJ2-1, so the J call may be wrong. The CDR3 spans 13 residues.

This clonotype was counted between two and nine times. This chain links TRBV9 with TRBJ1-6; TRBD1 agrees at 7 bases. Germline assignment: CDR1 SGDLS and CDR2 YYNGEE. The CDR3 is made up of 14 amino acids. Trimming cost V 0 bases and J 10 bases; bases outside gene matches: 4. For the CDR3, the DNA is TGTGCCAGCAGCGTAGACAGGGGACGCTCACCCCTCCACTTT. This sequence encodes CASSVDRGRSPLHF.

The chain employs TRBV27 and TRBJ1-1, with 8 positions matching TRBD1. Germline CDR1 and CDR2: MNHEY and SMNVEV (reference sequence). The CDR3 sequence is 14 residues long. The V and J ends lost 3 bases and 5 bases, in that order; junction bases with no gene match: 5. The DNA for the CDR3 is TGTGCCAGCAGTTTCCAGGGGGCTTATACTGAAGCTTTCTTT. Protein sequence: CASSFQGAYTEAFF.

The sample holds a few counts of this clonotype. The V call is TRBV20-1, the J call TRBJ2-7; D is undetermined. V dropped 4 bases and J dropped 2 bases, with 15 bases sitting between them. Germline lookup yields CDR1 DFQATT and CDR2 SNEGSKA (reference sequence). This CDR3 is built from 14 residues. The CDR3 nucleotides read TGCAGTGCTATCCCAAACCCTAAGACCTACGAGCAGTACTTC. It yields the protein CSAIPNPKTYEQYF.

The chain links TRBV2 to TRBJ2-2; no firm D call. The germline gives CDR1 SNHLY, CDR2 FYNNEI. The CDR3 length is 14 residues. The V end was cut by 0 bases, the J end by 5 bases, with 7 bases between. DNA of the CDR3: TGTGCCAGCAGTGAAGCGCTGGAGACCGGGGAGCTGTTTTTT. The encoded protein is CASSEALETGELFF.

This clonotype was found many times. V is TRBV20-1 and J is TRBJ1-1; weak D call: TRBD1 (5 bases). V was pared by 7 bases and J by 7 bases, with 19 bases between. The germline gives CDR1 DFQATT, CDR2 SNEGSKA (reference sequence). This CDR3 region has 13 residues. The DNA of the CDR3 is TGCAGTGATAAAAAGGAGGGGTACCATGAAGCTTTCTTT. Its protein product is CSDKKEGYHEAFF.

This clonotype appeared a few times. CDR3 loop: CSASTREYEQYF. Here the CDR3 DNA reads TGCAGTGCTAGTACTCGGGAATACGAGCAGTACTTC. This chain uses TRBV20-1 with TRBJ2-7, with TRBD2 as a possible D gene (5 bases). Germline CDR1 DFQATT, CDR2 SNEGSKA (reference sequence). With 3 bases removed from V and 4 bases from J, the gap between germline ends came to 10 bases. This CDR3 has 12 amino acids.

This clonotype was detected a few times. The J gene is TRBJ2-5, the V gene TRBV20-1; the D gene is possibly TRBD1 (8 bases). V lost 3 bases to trimming and J lost 5 bases, with 19 bases between them. This CDR3 has 15 amino acids. Looked up from germline, CDR1 is DFQATT and CDR2 is SNEGSKA (reference sequence). The DNA for the CDR3 is TGCAGTGCTAGGTGGTTCGGACAGGGAGGGGAGACCCAGTACTTC. This sequence encodes CSARWFGQGGETQYF.